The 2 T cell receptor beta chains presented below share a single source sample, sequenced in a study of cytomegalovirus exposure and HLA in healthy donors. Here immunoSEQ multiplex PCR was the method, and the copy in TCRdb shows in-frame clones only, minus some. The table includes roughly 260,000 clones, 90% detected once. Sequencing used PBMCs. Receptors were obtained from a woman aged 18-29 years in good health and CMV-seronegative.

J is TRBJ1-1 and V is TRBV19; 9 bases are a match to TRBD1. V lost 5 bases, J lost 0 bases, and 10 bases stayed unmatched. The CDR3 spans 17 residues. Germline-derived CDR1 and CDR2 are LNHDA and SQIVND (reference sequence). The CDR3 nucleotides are TGTGCCAGTAGTCACCTACAGGGGGCGGCCCTGAACACTGAAGCTTTCTTT. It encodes CASSHLQGAALNTEAFF.

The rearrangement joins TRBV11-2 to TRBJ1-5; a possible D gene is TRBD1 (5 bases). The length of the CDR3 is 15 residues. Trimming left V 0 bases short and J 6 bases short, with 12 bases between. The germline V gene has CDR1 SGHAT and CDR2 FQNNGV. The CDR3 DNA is TGTGCCAGCAGCTTAGATTGGGACGGGGGTCAGCCCCAGCATTTT. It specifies CASSLDWDGGQPQHF. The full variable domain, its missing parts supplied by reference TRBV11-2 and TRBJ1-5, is EAGVAQSPRYKIIEKRQSVAFWCNPISGHATLYWYQQILGQGPKLLIQFQNNGVVDDSQLPKDRFSAERLKGVDSTLKIQPAKLEDSAVYLCASSLDWDGGQPQHFGDGTRLSIL.